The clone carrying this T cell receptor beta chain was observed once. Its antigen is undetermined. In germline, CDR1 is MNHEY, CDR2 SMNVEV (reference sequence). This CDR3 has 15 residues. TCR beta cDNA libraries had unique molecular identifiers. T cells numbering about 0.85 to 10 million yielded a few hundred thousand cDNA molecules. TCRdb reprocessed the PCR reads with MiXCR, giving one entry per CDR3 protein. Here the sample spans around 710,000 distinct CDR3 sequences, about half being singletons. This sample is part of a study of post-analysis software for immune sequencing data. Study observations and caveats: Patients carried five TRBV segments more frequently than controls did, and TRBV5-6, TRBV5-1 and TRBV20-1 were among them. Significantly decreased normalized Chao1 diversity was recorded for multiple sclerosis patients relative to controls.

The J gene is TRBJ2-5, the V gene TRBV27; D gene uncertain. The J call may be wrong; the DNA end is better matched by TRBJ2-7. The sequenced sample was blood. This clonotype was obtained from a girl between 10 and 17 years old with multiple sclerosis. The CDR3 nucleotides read TGTGCCAGCAGTTTATCCGGATTTCTTGACCACGAGCAGTACTTC. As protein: CASSLSGFLDHEQYF.